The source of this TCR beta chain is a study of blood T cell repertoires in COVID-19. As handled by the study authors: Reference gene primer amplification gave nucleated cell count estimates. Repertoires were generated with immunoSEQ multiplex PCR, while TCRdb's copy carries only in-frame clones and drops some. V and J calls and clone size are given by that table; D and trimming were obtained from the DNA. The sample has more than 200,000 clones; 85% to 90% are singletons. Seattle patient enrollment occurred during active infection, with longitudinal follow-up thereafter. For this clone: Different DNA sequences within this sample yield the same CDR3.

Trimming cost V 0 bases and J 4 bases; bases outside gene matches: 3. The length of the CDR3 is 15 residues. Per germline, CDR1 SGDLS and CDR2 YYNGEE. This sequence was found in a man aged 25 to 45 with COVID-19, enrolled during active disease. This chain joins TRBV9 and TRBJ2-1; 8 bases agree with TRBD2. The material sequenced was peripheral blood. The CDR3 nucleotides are TGTGCCAGCAGCGTAGCGGGCGGGAGGTACAATGAGCAGTTCTTC. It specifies CASSVAGGRYNEQFF.